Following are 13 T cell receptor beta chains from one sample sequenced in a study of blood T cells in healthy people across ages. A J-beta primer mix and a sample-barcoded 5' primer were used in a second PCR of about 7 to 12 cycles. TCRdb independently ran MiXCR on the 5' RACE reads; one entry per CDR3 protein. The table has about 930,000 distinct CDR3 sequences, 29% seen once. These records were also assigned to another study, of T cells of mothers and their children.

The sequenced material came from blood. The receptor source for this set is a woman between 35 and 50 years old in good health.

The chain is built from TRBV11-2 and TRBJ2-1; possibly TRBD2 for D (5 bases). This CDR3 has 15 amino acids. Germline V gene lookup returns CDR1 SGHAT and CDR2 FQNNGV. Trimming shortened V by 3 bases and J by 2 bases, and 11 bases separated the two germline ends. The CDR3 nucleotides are TGTGCCAGCAGCTTCCGGGAAGGGACCTACAATGAGCAGTTCTTC. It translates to CASSFREGTYNEQFF.

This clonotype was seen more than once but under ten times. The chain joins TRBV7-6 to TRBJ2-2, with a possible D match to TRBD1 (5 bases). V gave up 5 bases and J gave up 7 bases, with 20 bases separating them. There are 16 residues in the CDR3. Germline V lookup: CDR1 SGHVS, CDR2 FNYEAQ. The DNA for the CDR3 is TGTGCCAGCAGCCCCCTTCAATTGGGGCTGGTCGGGGAGCTGTTTTTT. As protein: CASSPLQLGLVGELFF.

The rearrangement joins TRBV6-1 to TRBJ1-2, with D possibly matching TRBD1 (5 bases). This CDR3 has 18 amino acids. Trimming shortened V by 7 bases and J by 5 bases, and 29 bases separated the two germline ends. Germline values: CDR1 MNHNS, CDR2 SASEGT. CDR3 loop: CASTALPRVWGVRYGYTF. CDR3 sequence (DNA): TGTGCCAGCACCGCCCTTCCACGGGTTTGGGGGGTTAGGTATGGCTACACCTTC.

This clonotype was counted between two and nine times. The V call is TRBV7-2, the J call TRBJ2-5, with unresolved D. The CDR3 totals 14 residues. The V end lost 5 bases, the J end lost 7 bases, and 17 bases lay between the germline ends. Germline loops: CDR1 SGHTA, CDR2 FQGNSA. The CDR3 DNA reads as TGTGCCAGCAGCCCGGCACCCCTAGTGGGGACCCAGTACTTC. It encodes CASSPAPLVGTQYF.

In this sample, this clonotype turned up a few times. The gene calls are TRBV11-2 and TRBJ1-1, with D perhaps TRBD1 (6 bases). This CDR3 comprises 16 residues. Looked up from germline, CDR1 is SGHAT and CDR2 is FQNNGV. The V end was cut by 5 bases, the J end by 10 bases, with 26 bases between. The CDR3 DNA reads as TGTGCCAGCAGCCTCACCGGCGGGGGCCGTGCACTGGGAGCTTTCTTT. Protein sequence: CASSLTGGGRALGAFF.

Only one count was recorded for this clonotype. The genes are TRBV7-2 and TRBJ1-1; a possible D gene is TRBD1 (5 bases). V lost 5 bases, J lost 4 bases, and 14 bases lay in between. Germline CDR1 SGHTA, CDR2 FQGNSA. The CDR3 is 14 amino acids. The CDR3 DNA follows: TGTGCCAGCAGCCCTCCGGGGCCTAGCACTGAAGCTTTCTTT. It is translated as CASSPPGPSTEAFF. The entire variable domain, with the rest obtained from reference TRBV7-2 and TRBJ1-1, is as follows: GAGVSQSPSNKVTEKGKDVELRCDPISGHTALYWYRQSLGQGLEFLIYFQGNSAPDKSGLPSDRFSAERTGGSVSTLTIQRTQQEDSAVYLCASSPPGPSTEAFFGQGTRLTVV.

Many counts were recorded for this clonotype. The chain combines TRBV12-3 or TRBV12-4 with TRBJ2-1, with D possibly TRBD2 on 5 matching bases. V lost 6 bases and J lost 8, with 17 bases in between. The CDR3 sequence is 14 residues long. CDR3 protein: CASRHGLVSDEQFF. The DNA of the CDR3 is TGTGCCAGCAGACACGGACTGGTAAGCGATGAGCAGTTCTTC.

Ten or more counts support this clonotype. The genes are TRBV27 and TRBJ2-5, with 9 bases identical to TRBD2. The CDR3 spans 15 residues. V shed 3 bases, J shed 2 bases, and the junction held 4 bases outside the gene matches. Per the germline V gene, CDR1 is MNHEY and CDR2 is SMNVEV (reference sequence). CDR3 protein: CASSFSGGLQETQYF. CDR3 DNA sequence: TGTGCCAGCAGTTTCAGCGGGGGGTTACAAGAGACCCAGTACTTC.

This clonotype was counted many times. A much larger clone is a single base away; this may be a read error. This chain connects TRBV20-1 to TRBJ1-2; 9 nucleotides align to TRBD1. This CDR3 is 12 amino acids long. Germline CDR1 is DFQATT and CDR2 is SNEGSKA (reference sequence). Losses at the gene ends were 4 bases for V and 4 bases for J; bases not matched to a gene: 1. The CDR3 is CSAMDRGYGYTF. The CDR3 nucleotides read TGCAGTGCTATGGACAGGGGCTATGGCTACACCTTC.

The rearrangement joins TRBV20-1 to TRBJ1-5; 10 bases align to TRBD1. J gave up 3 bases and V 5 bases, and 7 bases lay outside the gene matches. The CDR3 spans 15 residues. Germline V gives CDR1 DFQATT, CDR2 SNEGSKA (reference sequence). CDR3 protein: CSAPWDRGNNQPQHF. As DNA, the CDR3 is TGCAGTGCTCCATGGGACAGGGGAAACAATCAGCCCCAGCATTTT.

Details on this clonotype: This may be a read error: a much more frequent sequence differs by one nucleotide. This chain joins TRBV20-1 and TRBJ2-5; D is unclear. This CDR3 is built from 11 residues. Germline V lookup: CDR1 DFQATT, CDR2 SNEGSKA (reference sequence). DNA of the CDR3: TGCAGGGCTAGAGGCCACGAGACCCAGTACTTC. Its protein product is CRARGHETQYF.

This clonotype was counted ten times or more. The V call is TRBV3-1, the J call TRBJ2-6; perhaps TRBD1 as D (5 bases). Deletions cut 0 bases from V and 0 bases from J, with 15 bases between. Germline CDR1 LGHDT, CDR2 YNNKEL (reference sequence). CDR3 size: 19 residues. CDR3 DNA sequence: TGTGCCAGCAGCCAAGATATGGTCTGGGGCTACTCTGGGGCCAACGTCCTGACTTTC. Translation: CASSQDMVWGYSGANVLTF.

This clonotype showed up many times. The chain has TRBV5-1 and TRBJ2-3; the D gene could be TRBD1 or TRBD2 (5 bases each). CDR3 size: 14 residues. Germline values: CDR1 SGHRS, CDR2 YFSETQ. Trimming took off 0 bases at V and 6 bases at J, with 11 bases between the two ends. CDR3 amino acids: CASSLAGPTDTQYF. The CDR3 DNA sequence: TGCGCCAGCAGCTTGGCGGGACCTACGGATACGCAGTATTTT.